The sequence of this T cell receptor beta chain was determined in a study of shared clonotypes between healthy human individuals. Profiled with immunoSEQ multiplex PCR; TCRdb holds only in-frame clones, not every one. The table records 2 million to 2.5 million clones, approximately 93% of them present only once. Germline assignment: CDR1 LGHNT and CDR2 FRNRAP. Trimming stripped 5 bases from V and 3 bases from J, with 10 bases between. This CDR3 spans 13 amino acids. General observations from the study: The donor pool, a small one, limited the genetic and exposure-history diversity represented. For naive CD4 cells, around 5% of clonotypes were shared across a few donors. In this cohort, only blood was sampled, and tissue repertoires likely differ.

A remark on this clone: Its antigen is currently unknown.

This sequence originates from a man younger than 30 in good health. Some clones in this sample may be carry-over from other donors' samples. Sequencing input: naive CD4+ T cells from PBMCs. Documented subset: CD45RA+ positively selected. This rearrangement joins TRBV12-5 to TRBJ1-1; perhaps TRBD1 as D (6 bases). In nucleotides, the CDR3 is TGTGCTAGTGGTACCCGGACAGACACTGAAGCTTTCTTT. It translates to CASGTRTDTEAFF.